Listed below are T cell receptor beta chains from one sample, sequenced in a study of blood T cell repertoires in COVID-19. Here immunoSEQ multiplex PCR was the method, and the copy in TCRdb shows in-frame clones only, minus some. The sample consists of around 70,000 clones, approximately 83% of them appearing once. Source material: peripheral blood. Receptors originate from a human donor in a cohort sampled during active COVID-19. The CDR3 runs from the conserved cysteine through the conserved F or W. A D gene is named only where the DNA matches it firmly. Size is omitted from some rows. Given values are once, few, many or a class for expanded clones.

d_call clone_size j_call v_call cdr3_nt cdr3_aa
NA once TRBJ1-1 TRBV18 TGTGCCAGCTCACCACCATGGGGGCGGGACACTGAAGCTTTCTTT CASSPPWGRDTEAFF
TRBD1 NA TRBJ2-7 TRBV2 TGTGCCAGCAGTGAAGGAGCATCCCGGACAGGGGAGGCCGAGCAGTACTTC CASSEGASRTGEAEQYF
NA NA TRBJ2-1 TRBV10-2 TGCGCCAGCAGTGGGGGGGGCTTGAATGAGCAGTTCTTC CASSGGGLNEQFF
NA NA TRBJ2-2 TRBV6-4 TGTGCCAGCAGAAGGCAGGTGGGCACCGGGGAGCTGTTTTTT CASRRQVGTGELFF
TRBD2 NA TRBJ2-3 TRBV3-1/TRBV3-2 TGTGCCACCAGCCAAGAAAGGACTAGCGGGGGGGGGACAGATACGCAGTATTTT CATSQERTSGGGTDTQYF
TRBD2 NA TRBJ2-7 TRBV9 TGTGCCAGCAGCGTATCTTGGACTAGCGGATACGAGCAGTACTTC CASSVSWTSGYEQYF
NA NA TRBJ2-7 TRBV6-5 TGTGCCAGCAGTTTGCTGGGGCGTTACGAGCAGTACTTC CASSLLGRYEQYF
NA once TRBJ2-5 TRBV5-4 TGTGCCAGCAGCTTGGCCGGGGTTGGAGAGACCCAGTACTTC CASSLAGVGETQYF
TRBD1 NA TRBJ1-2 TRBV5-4 TGTGCCAGCAGCCGCCTGGGACAGCACCAGAGCTATGGCTACACCTTC CASSRLGQHQSYGYTF
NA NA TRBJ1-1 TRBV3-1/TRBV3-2 TGTGCCAGCAGCCCCCGCTTTTTCAGTAAAATTTACACTGAAGCTTTCTTT CASSPRFFSKIYTEAFF
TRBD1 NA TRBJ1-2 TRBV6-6 TGTGCCAGCAGCCCCACGGGGGACAGGGGTTATGGCTACACCTTC CASSPTGDRGYGYTF
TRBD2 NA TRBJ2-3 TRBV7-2 TGTGCCAGCAGCGGACTAGCGGGGGGACTCACAGATACGCAGTATTTT CASSGLAGGLTDTQYF
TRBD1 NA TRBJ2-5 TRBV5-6 TGTGCCAGCAGCTGGAGAGGGACAGGGGGTCGAGAGACCCAGTACTTC CASSWRGTGGRETQYF
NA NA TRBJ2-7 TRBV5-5 TGTGCCAGCAGCTTGAGAGGGATCTACGAGCAGTACTTC CASSLRGIYEQYF
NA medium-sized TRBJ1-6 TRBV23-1 TGCGCCAGCAGTCAATCTCTAGGGGTTTGGGATGGTTCACCCCTCCACTTT CASSQSLGVWDGSPLHF
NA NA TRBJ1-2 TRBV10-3 TGTGCCATCAGTGAGTCGTCAGGCCACTATGGCTACACCTTC CAISESSGHYGYTF
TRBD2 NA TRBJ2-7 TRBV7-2 TGTGCCAGCAGCCGGGTGCGGGGGAATGCCGACGAGCAGTACTTC CASSRVRGNADEQYF
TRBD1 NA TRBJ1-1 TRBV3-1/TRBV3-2 TGTGCCAGCATCAACAGGGGTCACACTGAAGCTTTCTTT CASINRGHTEAFF
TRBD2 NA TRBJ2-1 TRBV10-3 TGTGCCATCAGTAAAACGGGACTAGCGGGGGGCTCCTACAATGAGCAGTTCTTC CAISKTGLAGGSYNEQFF
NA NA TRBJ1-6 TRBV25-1 TGTGCCAGCAGTCCAACCGGGGGGGGCCGGTCGTATAATTCACCCCTCCACTTT CASSPTGGGRSYNSPLHF
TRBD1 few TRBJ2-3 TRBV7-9 TGTGCCAGCAGGCCTAAACAGGGGAAGACAGATACGCAGTATTTT CASRPKQGKTDTQYF
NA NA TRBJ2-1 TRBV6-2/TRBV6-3 TGTGCCAGCAGTTATCGGGGGGCCTCCTACAATGAGCAGTTCTTC CASSYRGASYNEQFF
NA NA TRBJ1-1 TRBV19 TGTGCCAGTATTGATCGTCAGGCGAACACTGAAGCTTTCTTT CASIDRQANTEAFF
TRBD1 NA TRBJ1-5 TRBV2 TGTGCCAGCAGTAAACAGGGGGCAGAACAGCCCCAGCATTTT CASSKQGAEQPQHF
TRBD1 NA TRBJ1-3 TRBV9 TGTGCCAGCAGTGACGACAGGGCGGGTGGAAACACCATATATTTT CASSDDRAGGNTIYF
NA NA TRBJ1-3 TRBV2 TGTGCCAGCAGACGGGACAAACTCTCTGGAAACACCATATATTTT CASRRDKLSGNTIYF
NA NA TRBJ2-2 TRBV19 TGTGCCAGTAGTATGAATTTTGGGGCCGTAGACACCGGGGAGCTGTTTTTT CASSMNFGAVDTGELFF
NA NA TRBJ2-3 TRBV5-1 TGCGCCAGCAGCTTGCAGGGCCCACCCACCACAGATACGCAGTATTTT CASSLQGPPTTDTQYF
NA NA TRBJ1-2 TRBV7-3 TGTGCCAGCAGCTTAGGCAGCGGGGGTGACTATGGCTACACCTTC CASSLGSGGDYGYTF
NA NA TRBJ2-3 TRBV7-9 TGTGCCAGCAGAGACGGCCCTAGATCTAGCACAGATACGCAGTATTTT CASRDGPRSSTDTQYF
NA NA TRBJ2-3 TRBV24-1 TGTGCCACCAGCCGGGGGGCCGACACAGATACGCAGTATTTT CATSRGADTDTQYF
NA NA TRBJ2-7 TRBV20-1 TGCAGTGCTAGCCCCGGGTCGGCTCCGCGCTTC CSASPGSAPRF
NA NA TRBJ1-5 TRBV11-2 TGTGCCAGCAGCTTACAGGGTCCCAATCAGCCCCAGCATTTT CASSLQGPNQPQHF
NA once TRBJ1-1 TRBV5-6 TGTGCCAGCAGCTTGTTCGGGTTCGGCGGGGCTGAAGCTTTCTTT CASSLFGFGGAEAFF
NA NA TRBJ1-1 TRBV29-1 TGCAGCGTTCATGGCGGCACTGAAGCTTTCTTT CSVHGGTEAFF
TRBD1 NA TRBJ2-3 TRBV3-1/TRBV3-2 TGTGCCAGCAGCCACGGGACAGGGGGCACAGATACGCAGTATTTT CASSHGTGGTDTQYF
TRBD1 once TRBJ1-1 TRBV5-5 TGTGCCAGCAGCTTGGCCGGGACAGGCCCCGAAGCTTTCTTT CASSLAGTGPEAFF
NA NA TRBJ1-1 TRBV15 TGTGCCACCAGCAGAGCCCGAGGAGGTACTGAAGCTTTCTTT CATSRARGGTEAFF
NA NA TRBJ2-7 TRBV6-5 TGTGCCAGCAGTTACTCCGGGACAACCTACGAGCAGTACTTC CASSYSGTTYEQYF
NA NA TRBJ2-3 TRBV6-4 TGTGCCAGCAGTGAGGTAGGCGGGAGCACAGATACGCAGTATTTT CASSEVGGSTDTQYF
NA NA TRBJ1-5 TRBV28 TGTGCCAGCAGTTCGACAGATCATCAGCCCCAGCATTTT CASSSTDHQPQHF
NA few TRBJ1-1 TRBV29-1 TGCAGCGCCGGCCAGGGAAACACTGAAGCTTTCTTT CSAGQGNTEAFF
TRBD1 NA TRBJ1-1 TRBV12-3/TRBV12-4 TGTGCCAGCAGCCCCAGACAGGGTTGGGCTTTCTTT CASSPRQGWAFF
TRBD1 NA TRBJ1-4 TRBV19 TGTGCCAGTAGTATACAGGGACAGAATGAAAAACTGTTTTTT CASSIQGQNEKLFF
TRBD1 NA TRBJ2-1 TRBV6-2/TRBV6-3 TGTGCCAGCAGTTCAGGGACAGGTCCCATGGGGCAGTTCTTC CASSSGTGPMGQFF
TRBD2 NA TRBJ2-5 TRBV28 TGTGCCAGCAGTTTGGGTAGCGGGGGGGCTGAGACCCAGTACTTC CASSLGSGGAETQYF